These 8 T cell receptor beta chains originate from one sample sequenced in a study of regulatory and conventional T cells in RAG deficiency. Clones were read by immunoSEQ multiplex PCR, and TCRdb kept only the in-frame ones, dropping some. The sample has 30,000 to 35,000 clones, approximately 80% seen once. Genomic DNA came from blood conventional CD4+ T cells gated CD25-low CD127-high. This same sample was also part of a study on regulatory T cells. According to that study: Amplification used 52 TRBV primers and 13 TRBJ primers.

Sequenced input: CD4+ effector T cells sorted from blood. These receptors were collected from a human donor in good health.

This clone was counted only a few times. The CDR3 reads CASSSGQGREKLFF. As DNA, the CDR3 is TGCGCCAGCAGCTCCGGACAGGGTAGGGAAAAACTGTTTTTT. V usage is TRBV5-1 and J usage is TRBJ1-4; the match to TRBD1 covers 8 bases. The CDR3 length is 14 residues. CDR1 is SGHRS and CDR2 is YFSETQ in the germline V gene. Losses at the gene ends were 3 bases for V and 8 bases for J; bases not matched to a gene: 6.

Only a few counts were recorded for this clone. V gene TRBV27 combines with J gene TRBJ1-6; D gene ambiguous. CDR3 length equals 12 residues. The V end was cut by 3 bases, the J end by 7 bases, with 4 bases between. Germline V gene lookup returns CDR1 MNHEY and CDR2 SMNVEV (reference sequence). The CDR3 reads CASSFQNSPLHF. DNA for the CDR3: TGTGCCAGCAGTTTCCAGAATTCACCCCTCCACTTT.

This CDR3 reads CASSYSKDLGNQPQHF. The CDR3 DNA reads as TGTGCCAGCAGTTACTCCAAGGATTTGGGCAATCAGCCCCAGCATTTT. The chain has TRBV6-7 and TRBJ1-5, with D uncertain. TRBV6-7 is an ORF; its function is uncertain. The CDR3 is made up of 16 amino acids. Trimming pared 0 bases from V and 2 bases from J, leaving 11 bases between.

CDR3 in amino acids: CASSYTGTGAYEQYF. Here the CDR3 DNA reads TGTGCCAGCAGCTACACCGGGACAGGGGCCTACGAGCAGTACTTC. The chain couples TRBV5-8 to TRBJ2-7, with 10 nucleotides matching TRBD1. V gave up 3 bases and J gave up 2 bases; unmatched junction bases: 5. Germline values: CDR1 SGHTS, CDR2 YDEGEE. This CDR3 region has 15 residues.

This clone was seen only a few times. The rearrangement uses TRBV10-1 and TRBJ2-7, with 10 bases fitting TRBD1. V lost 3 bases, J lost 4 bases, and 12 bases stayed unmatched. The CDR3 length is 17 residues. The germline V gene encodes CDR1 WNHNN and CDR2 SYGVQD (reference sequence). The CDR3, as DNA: TGCGCCAGCAGTGACCCCGGACAGGGGGACCGGATTTACGAGCAGTACTTC. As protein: CASSDPGQGDRIYEQYF.

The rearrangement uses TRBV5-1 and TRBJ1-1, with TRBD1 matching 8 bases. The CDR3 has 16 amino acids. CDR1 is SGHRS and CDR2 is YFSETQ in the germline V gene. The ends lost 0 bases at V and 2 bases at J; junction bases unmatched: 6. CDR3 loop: CASSLGSQGANTEAFF. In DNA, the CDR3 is TGCGCCAGCAGCTTGGGGTCTCAGGGGGCTAACACTGAAGCTTTCTTT.

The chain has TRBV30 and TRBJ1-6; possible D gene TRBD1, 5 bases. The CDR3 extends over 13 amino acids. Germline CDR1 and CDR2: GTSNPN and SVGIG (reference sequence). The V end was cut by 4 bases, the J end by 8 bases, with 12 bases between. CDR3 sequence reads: CAWTYIRDSPLHF. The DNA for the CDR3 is TGTGCCTGGACTTACATCAGGGATTCACCCCTCCACTTT. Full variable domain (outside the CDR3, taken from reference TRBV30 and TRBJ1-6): SQTIHQWPATLVQPVGSPLSLECTVEGTSNPNLYWYRQAAGRGLQLLFYSVGIGQISSEVPQNLSASRPQDRQFILSSKKLLLSDSGFYLCAWTYIRDSPLHFGNGTRLTVT.

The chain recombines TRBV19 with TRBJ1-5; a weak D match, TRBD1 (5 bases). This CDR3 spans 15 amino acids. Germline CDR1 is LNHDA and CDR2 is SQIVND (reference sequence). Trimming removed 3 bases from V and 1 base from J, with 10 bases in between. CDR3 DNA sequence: TGTGCCAGTAGTATGGGGGTAACCAGCAATCAGCCCCAGCATTTT. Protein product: CASSMGVTSNQPQHF.